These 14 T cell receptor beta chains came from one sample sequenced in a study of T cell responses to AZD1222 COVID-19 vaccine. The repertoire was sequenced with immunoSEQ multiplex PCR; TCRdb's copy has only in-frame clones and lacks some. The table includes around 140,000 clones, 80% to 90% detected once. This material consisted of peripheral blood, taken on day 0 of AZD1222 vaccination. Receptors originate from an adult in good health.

CDR3 nucleotides: TGTGCCAGCAGTTACAGGGGTGCCAATCAGCCCCAGCATTTT. Protein sequence: CASSYRGANQPQHF. The chain employs TRBV27 and TRBJ1-5; 7 positions agree with TRBD1. CDR3 length equals 14 residues. V was pared by 4 bases and J by 3 bases, with 3 bases of the junction left unmatched. Germline CDR1 reads MNHEY; CDR2 reads SMNVEV (reference sequence).

This CDR3 is CASSYSNFDNEQFF. CDR3 bases: TGTGCCAGCAGTTACTCGAATTTCGACAATGAGCAGTTCTTC. The chain combines TRBV6-6 with TRBJ2-1, with unresolved D. Per the germline V gene, CDR1 is MNHNY and CDR2 is SVGAGI (reference sequence). The V end lost 0 bases, the J end lost 5 bases, and 8 bases lay between the germline ends. The CDR3 has 14 residues.

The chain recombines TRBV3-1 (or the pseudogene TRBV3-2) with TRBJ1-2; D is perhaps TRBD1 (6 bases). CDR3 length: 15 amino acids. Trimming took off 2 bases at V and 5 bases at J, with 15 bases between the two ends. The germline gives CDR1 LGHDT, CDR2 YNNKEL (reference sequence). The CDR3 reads CASSQQGSQTYGYTF. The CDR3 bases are TGTGCCAGCAGCCAACAGGGGTCGCAAACATATGGCTACACCTTC.

CDR3 nucleotides: TGTGCCAGCAGCGTAAGTAGTCAAAACTACAATGAGCAGTTCTTC. It yields the protein CASSVSSQNYNEQFF. The rearrangement uses TRBV9 and TRBJ2-1; D not certain. Trimming left V 1 base short and J 3 bases short, with 11 bases between. From germline, CDR1 is SGDLS and CDR2 YYNGEE. This CDR3 contains 15 residues.

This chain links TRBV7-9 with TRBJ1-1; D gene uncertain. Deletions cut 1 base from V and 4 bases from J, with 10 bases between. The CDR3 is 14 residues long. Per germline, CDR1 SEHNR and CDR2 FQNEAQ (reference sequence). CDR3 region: CASSLDSHSTEAFF. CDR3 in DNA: TGTGCCAGCAGCTTAGACAGCCATAGCACTGAAGCTTTCTTT.

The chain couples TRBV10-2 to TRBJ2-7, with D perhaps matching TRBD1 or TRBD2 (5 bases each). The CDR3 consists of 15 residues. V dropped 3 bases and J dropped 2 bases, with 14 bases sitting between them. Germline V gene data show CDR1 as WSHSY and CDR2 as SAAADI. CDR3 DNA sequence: TGCGCCAGCAGTGATTCAAGGGTGGGGGCCTACGAGCAGTACTTC. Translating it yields CASSDSRVGAYEQYF.

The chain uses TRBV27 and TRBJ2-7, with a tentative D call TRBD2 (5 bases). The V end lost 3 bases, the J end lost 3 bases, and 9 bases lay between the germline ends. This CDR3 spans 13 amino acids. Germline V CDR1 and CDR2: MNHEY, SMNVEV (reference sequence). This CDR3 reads CASSFGIFYEQYF. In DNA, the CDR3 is TGTGCCAGCAGTTTCGGGATTTTCTACGAGCAGTACTTC.

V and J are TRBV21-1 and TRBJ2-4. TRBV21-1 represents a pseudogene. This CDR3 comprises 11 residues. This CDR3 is CASSRMDIQYF. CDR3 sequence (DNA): TGTGCCAGCAGCCGCATGGACATTCAGTACTTC.

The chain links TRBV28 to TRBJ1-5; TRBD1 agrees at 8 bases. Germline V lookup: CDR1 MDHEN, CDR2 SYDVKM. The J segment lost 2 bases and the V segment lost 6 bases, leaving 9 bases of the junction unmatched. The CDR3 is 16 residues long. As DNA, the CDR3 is TGTGCCAGCAGCCGGGTGACAGGGGTAGGCAATCAGCCCCAGCATTTT. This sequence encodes CASSRVTGVGNQPQHF. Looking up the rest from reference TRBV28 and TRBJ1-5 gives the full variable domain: DVKVTQSSRYLVKRTGEKVFLECVQDMDHENMFWYRQDPGLGLRLIYFSYDVKMKEKGDIPEGYSVSREKKERFSLILESASTNQTSMYLCASSRVTGVGNQPQHFGDGTRLSIL.

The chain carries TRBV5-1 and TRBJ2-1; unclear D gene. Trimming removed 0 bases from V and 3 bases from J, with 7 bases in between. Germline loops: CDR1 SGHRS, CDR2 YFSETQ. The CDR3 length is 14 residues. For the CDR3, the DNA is TGCGCCAGCAGCTTGGCCTCGCGCTACAATGAGCAGTTCTTC. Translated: CASSLASRYNEQFF.

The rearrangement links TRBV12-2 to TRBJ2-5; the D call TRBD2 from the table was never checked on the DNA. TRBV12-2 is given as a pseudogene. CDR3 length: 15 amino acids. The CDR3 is CASRPTSGRLETQYF. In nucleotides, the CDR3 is TGTGCAAGTCGCCCCACTAGCGGGAGGTTGGAGACCCAGTACTTC.

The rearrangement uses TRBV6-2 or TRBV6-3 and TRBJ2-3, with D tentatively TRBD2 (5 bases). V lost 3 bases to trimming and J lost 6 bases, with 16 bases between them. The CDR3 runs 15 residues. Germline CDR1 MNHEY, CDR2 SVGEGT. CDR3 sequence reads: CASSYGGLTQDTQYF. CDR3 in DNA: TGTGCCAGCAGTTATGGAGGCTTGACGCAGGATACGCAGTATTTT.

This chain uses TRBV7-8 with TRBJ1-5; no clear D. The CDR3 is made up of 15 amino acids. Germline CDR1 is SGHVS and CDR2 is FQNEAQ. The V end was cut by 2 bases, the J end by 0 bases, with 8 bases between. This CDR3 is CASSLREYSNQPQHF. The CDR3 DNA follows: TGTGCCAGCAGCTTACGAGAATATAGCAATCAGCCCCAGCATTTT.

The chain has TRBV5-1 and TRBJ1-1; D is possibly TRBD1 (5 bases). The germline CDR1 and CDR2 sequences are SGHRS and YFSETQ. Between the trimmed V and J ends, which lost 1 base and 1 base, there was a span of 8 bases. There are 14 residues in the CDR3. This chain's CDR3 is CASSLSGGNTEAFF. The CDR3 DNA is TGCGCCAGCAGCTTGTCCGGGGGGAACACTGAAGCTTTCTTT.